This is a list of T cell receptor beta chains from one sample in a study of cytomegalovirus exposure and HLA in healthy donors. Clones were read by immunoSEQ multiplex PCR, and TCRdb kept only the in-frame ones, dropping some. The data contain about 130,000 clones, over 60% of them singletons. Sequencing was performed on PBMCs. These receptors were obtained from a man aged 18-30 years in good health and CMV-seronegative. Both conserved end residues are trimmed from each CDR3.

v_gene: TRBV7-9
CDR3aa: ASRPRSTGRSYGYT

v_gene: TRBV9
CDR3aa: ASSVGDGTSGPYNEQF

v_gene: TRBV14
CDR3aa: ASSRTSGRSDEQY

v_gene: TRBV19
CDR3aa: ASSIISTGGLGETQY

v_gene: TRBV7-3
CDR3aa: ASSLTGGNEQF

v_gene: TRBV5-1
CDR3aa: ASRRRDRGDTEAF

v_gene: TRBV7-9
CDR3aa: ASSLPGLVTGELF

v_gene: TRBV30
CDR3aa: AWTLSVETSGETQY

v_gene: TRBV7-9
CDR3aa: ASSLGQEQY

v_gene: TRBV27
CDR3aa: ASSLMLGTYNEQF

v_gene: TRBV6-1
CDR3aa: ASSDGVYGYT

v_gene: TRBV7-9
CDR3aa: ASSPLGRTYEQY

v_gene: TRBV6-5
CDR3aa: ASRLPGDRTEAF

v_gene: TRBV7-9
CDR3aa: ASSNRRELLTDTQY

v_gene: TRBV6-5
CDR3aa: ASSYSTGKTQY

v_gene: TRBV28
CDR3aa: ASSFPSGGYEQY

v_gene: TRBV19
CDR3aa: ASSITSGRGGHEQF

v_gene: TRBV19
CDR3aa: ASSIPGSSYNEQF

v_gene: TRBV9
CDR3aa: ASSVGGLVYEQY

v_gene: TRBV16
CDR3aa: ASSLPGQGSAGELF